The sequence of this TCR beta chain was determined in a study of T cell repertoires in cytomegalovirus infection. Turning to the study itself: Public TCR beta signatures provided an indication of both CMV infection and a matching HLA type.

TCRdb redid the calling of the reads with MiXCR, one entry per CDR3 protein. The data contain 200,000 to 250,000 distinct CDR3 sequences, 22% of them singletons. This clonotype has ten or more counts. The antigen remains undetermined. The study's findings and limits: Dominant in the ex vivo response were TCR beta clonotypes restricted by HLA-C and specific for CMV. Identification of carriers of CMV plus the relevant HLA was achieved through cumulative public TCR beta family frequency.

The receptor was isolated from a human donor in good health (CMV status not recorded). Some clones in this sample may be carry-over from other donors' samples. Sequenced: CD8+ T cells from PBMCs.

Here the CDR3 DNA reads TGTGCCAGCAGCTTAGCCGGGACAGGGGAACTTAGGGGCAATCAGCCCCAGCATTTT. Protein: CASSLAGTGELRGNQPQHF. The chain links TRBV7-2 to TRBJ1-5; TRBD1 matches 10 bases. Trimming took 0 bases from V and 2 from J; bases not matched to a gene: 10. CDR3 size: 19 residues. Per germline, CDR1 SGHTA and CDR2 FQGNSA.